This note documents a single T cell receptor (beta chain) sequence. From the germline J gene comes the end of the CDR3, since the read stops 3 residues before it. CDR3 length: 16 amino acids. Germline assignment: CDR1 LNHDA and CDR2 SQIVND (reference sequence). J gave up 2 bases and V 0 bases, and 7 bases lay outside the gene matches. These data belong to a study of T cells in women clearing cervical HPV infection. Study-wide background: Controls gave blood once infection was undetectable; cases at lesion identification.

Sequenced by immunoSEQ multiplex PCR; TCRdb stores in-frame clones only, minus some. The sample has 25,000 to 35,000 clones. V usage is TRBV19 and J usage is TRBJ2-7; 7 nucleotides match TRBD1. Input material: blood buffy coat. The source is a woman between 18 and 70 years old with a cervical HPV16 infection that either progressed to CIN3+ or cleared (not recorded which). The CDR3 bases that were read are TGTGCCAGTAGTATAGACACAGGGGTTCATCCCTACGAG. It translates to CASSIDTGVHPYE. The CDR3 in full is CASSIDTGVHPYEQYF.